These T cell receptor beta chains were read from a single sample in a study of memory CD4+ T cells and cytomegalovirus serostatus. Sequencing was performed with immunoSEQ multiplex PCR; in TCRdb, only in-frame clones are kept and a portion is missing. The profile covers about 61,000 clones, with around 83% appearing a single time and about 1% taken by the ten largest. Sample: memory CD4+ T cells from blood. Receptors originate from an adult in good health and CMV-seronegative. Each CDR3 is given with its conserved first and last residue. D genes are given only for firm matches. The listing skips clone size in some rows; elsewhere it reads once, few, many or a size class.

CDR3nt: TGTGCCAGCAGTAGGCGTCGTGGCCAGGGTCAGCCCCAGCATTTT; CDR3aa: CASSRRRGQGQPQHF; j_gene: TRBJ1-5; d_gene: .; abundance: .; v_gene: TRBV27
CDR3nt: TGTGCCAGCGCAGGGGCTGGAAACACCATATATTTT; CDR3aa: CASAGAGNTIYF; j_gene: TRBJ1-3; d_gene: .; abundance: .; v_gene: TRBV9
CDR3nt: TGCGCCAGCAGACACTTACTAGCGGGGGCGTACAATGAGCAGTTCTTC; CDR3aa: CASRHLLAGAYNEQFF; j_gene: TRBJ2-1; d_gene: TRBD2; abundance: .; v_gene: TRBV5-1
CDR3nt: TGTGCCAGCAGTCGCAACAGTGAAGCTTTCTTT; CDR3aa: CASSRNSEAFF; j_gene: TRBJ1-1; d_gene: .; abundance: .; v_gene: TRBV6-5
CDR3nt: TGTGCCAGCAGCCAACCCCTGGACGGATCCTACGAGCAGTACTTC; CDR3aa: CASSQPLDGSYEQYF; j_gene: TRBJ2-7; d_gene: .; abundance: .; v_gene: TRBV4-2
CDR3nt: TGTGCCAGCAGCTCACAGGAAGCCGAAGCTTTCTTT; CDR3aa: CASSSQEAEAFF; j_gene: TRBJ1-1; d_gene: .; abundance: once; v_gene: TRBV5-8
CDR3nt: TGTGCCAGCAGCTCATATGACAGGGGTAGGAATCAGCCCCAGCATTTT; CDR3aa: CASSSYDRGRNQPQHF; j_gene: TRBJ1-5; d_gene: TRBD1; abundance: .; v_gene: TRBV7-9
CDR3nt: TGTGCCAGCTCACCAGTCAGGGGATACGAGCAGTACTTC; CDR3aa: CASSPVRGYEQYF; j_gene: TRBJ2-7; d_gene: .; abundance: .; v_gene: TRBV18
CDR3nt: TGTGCCAGTAGTACCACAGGGAGAGGCAATAATGAAAAACTGTTTTTT; CDR3aa: CASSTTGRGNNEKLFF; j_gene: TRBJ1-4; d_gene: .; abundance: .; v_gene: TRBV19
CDR3nt: TGTGCCAGCAGTGAGCGGAATGAGCAGTTCTTC; CDR3aa: CASSERNEQFF; j_gene: TRBJ2-1; d_gene: .; abundance: .; v_gene: TRBV6-5
CDR3nt: TGTGCCAGCAGTACTCCAGGGGGCAACACTGAAGCTTTCTTT; CDR3aa: CASSTPGGNTEAFF; j_gene: TRBJ1-1; d_gene: TRBD1; abundance: .; v_gene: TRBV6-5
CDR3nt: TGTGCCATCAGCCTCCGGGACTACAATGAGCAGTTCTTC; CDR3aa: CAISLRDYNEQFF; j_gene: TRBJ2-1; d_gene: .; abundance: few; v_gene: TRBV10-3
CDR3nt: TGTGCCATCAGTGAGCGGGAGGGCTACGAGCAGTACTTC; CDR3aa: CAISEREGYEQYF; j_gene: TRBJ2-7; d_gene: TRBD2; abundance: .; v_gene: TRBV10-3
CDR3nt: TGTGCCTGGGACGAGCGGGCACCTTACAATGAGCAGTTCTTC; CDR3aa: CAWDERAPYNEQFF; j_gene: TRBJ2-1; d_gene: .; abundance: .; v_gene: TRBV30
CDR3nt: TGTGCCAGCAGCCCTGGACAGGGCGGGATGAACACTGAAGCTTTCTTT; CDR3aa: CASSPGQGGMNTEAFF; j_gene: TRBJ1-1; d_gene: TRBD1; abundance: .; v_gene: TRBV5-4
CDR3nt: TGTGCCAGCTCACCTGTCGGGGCGTACAACTATGGCTACACCTTC; CDR3aa: CASSPVGAYNYGYTF; j_gene: TRBJ1-2; d_gene: .; abundance: few; v_gene: TRBV18
CDR3nt: TGTGCCAGCAGCTTCCGGAATTCACCCCTCCACTTT; CDR3aa: CASSFRNSPLHF; j_gene: TRBJ1-6; d_gene: .; abundance: .; v_gene: TRBV7-8
CDR3nt: TGTGCCAGCAGTCCTGACTCAACCAAAAACATTCAGTACTTC; CDR3aa: CASSPDSTKNIQYF; j_gene: TRBJ2-4; d_gene: .; abundance: .; v_gene: TRBV6-6
CDR3nt: TGTGCCAGCAGCTTAGAGGCAGGGCATGGCTACACCTTC; CDR3aa: CASSLEAGHGYTF; j_gene: TRBJ1-2; d_gene: .; abundance: .; v_gene: TRBV7-3
CDR3nt: TGTGCCAGCAGAAGGCGTCAGCAAGAGACCCAGTACTTC; CDR3aa: CASRRRQQETQYF; j_gene: TRBJ2-5; d_gene: .; abundance: .; v_gene: TRBV6-5
CDR3nt: TGTGCCAGCAGGAGGGGGGGCGGTTCCTACAATGAGCAGTTCTTC; CDR3aa: CASRRGGGSYNEQFF; j_gene: TRBJ2-1; d_gene: .; abundance: .; v_gene: TRBV2
CDR3nt: TGTGCCAGCAGCTCACTAGCGGGGGGGCTAACTACGCAGTATTTT; CDR3aa: CASSSLAGGLTTQYF; j_gene: TRBJ2-3; d_gene: TRBD2; abundance: .; v_gene: TRBV5-4
CDR3nt: TGTGCCAGCAGGGACCCTGGGGGTAGAATATACAATGAGCAGTTCTTC; CDR3aa: CASRDPGGRIYNEQFF; j_gene: TRBJ2-1; d_gene: .; abundance: .; v_gene: TRBV28
CDR3nt: TGTGCCAGCAGTGAATGGGATTCCAAAAACATTCAGTACTTC; CDR3aa: CASSEWDSKNIQYF; j_gene: TRBJ2-4; d_gene: .; abundance: .; v_gene: TRBV25-1
CDR3nt: TGTGCCAGCAGCTACTCTCGACTAGCGGGAGGGCCGGAGGGGGCCAAAAACATTCAGTACTTC; CDR3aa: CASSYSRLAGGPEGAKNIQYF; j_gene: TRBJ2-4; d_gene: TRBD2; abundance: .; v_gene: TRBV28
CDR3nt: TGTGCCAGCAGCTTAGAGAGGGTGACCCAGGGAGGAAACTATGGCTACACCTTC; CDR3aa: CASSLERVTQGGNYGYTF; j_gene: TRBJ1-2; d_gene: .; abundance: .; v_gene: TRBV7-8
CDR3nt: TGTGCCAGCAGCCCACAGGGGCTAAACAATGAGCAGTTCTTC; CDR3aa: CASSPQGLNNEQFF; j_gene: TRBJ2-1; d_gene: TRBD1; abundance: .; v_gene: TRBV7-3
CDR3nt: TGCGCCAGCAGCCCCTGGACAGGGGGGGACACTGAAGCTTTCTTT; CDR3aa: CASSPWTGGDTEAFF; j_gene: TRBJ1-1; d_gene: TRBD1; abundance: .; v_gene: TRBV5-1
CDR3nt: TGCGCCAGCAGCCGGAACGGGGGGGCCGGCAATGAGCAGTTCTTC; CDR3aa: CASSRNGGAGNEQFF; j_gene: TRBJ2-1; d_gene: TRBD2; abundance: .; v_gene: TRBV5-1
CDR3nt: TGTGCCAGTAGTATAGATCCTTCGGGGGGGGCCGGCTATGGCTACACCTTC; CDR3aa: CASSIDPSGGAGYGYTF; j_gene: TRBJ1-2; d_gene: .; abundance: .; v_gene: TRBV19
CDR3nt: TGTGCCACCAGCGGAGACTTCGGACGGACCGTCTATGGCTACACCTTC; CDR3aa: CATSGDFGRTVYGYTF; j_gene: TRBJ1-2; d_gene: .; abundance: .; v_gene: TRBV15
CDR3nt: TGTGCCAGCAGTGCCCTAGCGGGGGACCTTTACTCTGGGGCCAACGTCCTGACTTTC; CDR3aa: CASSALAGDLYSGANVLTF; j_gene: TRBJ2-6; d_gene: TRBD2; abundance: .; v_gene: TRBV2
CDR3nt: TGTGCCTGGAGCGTTGACAGGGGAGAGAGCTACACCTTC; CDR3aa: CAWSVDRGESYTF; j_gene: TRBJ1-2; d_gene: TRBD1; abundance: .; v_gene: TRBV30
CDR3nt: TGTGCCAGTGCCCCCCTAGCGGGAGCGTCAGATACGCAGTATTTT; CDR3aa: CASAPLAGASDTQYF; j_gene: TRBJ2-3; d_gene: TRBD2; abundance: .; v_gene: TRBV2
CDR3nt: TGTGCCAGCAGCTTAGGGACAACCTATAATTCACCCCTCCACTTT; CDR3aa: CASSLGTTYNSPLHF; j_gene: TRBJ1-6; d_gene: .; abundance: .; v_gene: TRBV7-6
CDR3nt: TGTGCCAGCTGGGACAGGGTGCGGGACACCATATATTTT; CDR3aa: CASWDRVRDTIYF; j_gene: TRBJ1-3; d_gene: TRBD1; abundance: .; v_gene: TRBV28
CDR3nt: TGTGCCAGCAGCTTAGCGCCGGCGAACACTGAAGCTTTCTTT; CDR3aa: CASSLAPANTEAFF; j_gene: TRBJ1-1; d_gene: .; abundance: .; v_gene: TRBV7-6
CDR3nt: TGTGCCAGTAGCGACCAGGGGGCGGGAATCTACAATGAGCAGTTCTTC; CDR3aa: CASSDQGAGIYNEQFF; j_gene: TRBJ2-1; d_gene: TRBD1; abundance: .; v_gene: TRBV19
CDR3nt: TGTGCCAGCAGCTTCAAAGAGACCCAGTACTTC; CDR3aa: CASSFKETQYF; j_gene: TRBJ2-5; d_gene: .; abundance: once; v_gene: TRBV5-6
CDR3nt: TGTGCCATCAGTGAGCAGGGGTTAAGTCTTGGTAACTATGGCTACACCTTC; CDR3aa: CAISEQGLSLGNYGYTF; j_gene: TRBJ1-2; d_gene: .; abundance: few; v_gene: TRBV10-3
CDR3nt: TGTGCCAGCAGTCCCTCCCGCAGGAACAATGAGCAGTTCTTC; CDR3aa: CASSPSRRNNEQFF; j_gene: TRBJ2-1; d_gene: .; abundance: .; v_gene: TRBV28
CDR3nt: TGTGCCTGGAGTATGTCGACAGGAAAGACAGATACGCAGTATTTT; CDR3aa: CAWSMSTGKTDTQYF; j_gene: TRBJ2-3; d_gene: .; abundance: few; v_gene: TRBV30
CDR3nt: TGTGCCAGCCAGCCGGGACAGAGGTCCGGGGAGCTGTTTTTT; CDR3aa: CASQPGQRSGELFF; j_gene: TRBJ2-2; d_gene: TRBD1; abundance: .; v_gene: TRBV19
CDR3nt: TGTGCCAGCAGCTTAGGACAGAACACTGAAGCTTTCTTT; CDR3aa: CASSLGQNTEAFF; j_gene: TRBJ1-1; d_gene: .; abundance: .; v_gene: TRBV7-3
CDR3nt: TGTGCCAGCAGTGACTTCTGGACAGGGGATGGCGAGCAGTACTTC; CDR3aa: CASSDFWTGDGEQYF; j_gene: TRBJ2-7; d_gene: TRBD1; abundance: .; v_gene: TRBV2
CDR3nt: TGTGCCAGCAGCCGCGGGATACTCTCCACCTATGGCTACACCTTC; CDR3aa: CASSRGILSTYGYTF; j_gene: TRBJ1-2; d_gene: .; abundance: .; v_gene: TRBV16
CDR3nt: TGTGCCAGCAGACCCAACCAGCGACAACCAGGCAATGAGCAGTTCTTC; CDR3aa: CASRPNQRQPGNEQFF; j_gene: TRBJ2-1; d_gene: .; abundance: .; v_gene: TRBV11-2
CDR3nt: TGCGCCAGCAGCTTGACAGGGGATGAGCAGTACTTC; CDR3aa: CASSLTGDEQYF; j_gene: TRBJ2-7; d_gene: TRBD1; abundance: .; v_gene: TRBV5-1
CDR3nt: TGTGCCAGCTCACCGCAGGGGGGTGAGCAGTACTTC; CDR3aa: CASSPQGGEQYF; j_gene: TRBJ2-7; d_gene: .; abundance: .; v_gene: TRBV18
CDR3nt: TGCGCCAGCAGCCCCCAGCTACAGAGGAGCTCCTACAATGAGCAGTTCTTC; CDR3aa: CASSPQLQRSSYNEQFF; j_gene: TRBJ2-1; d_gene: .; abundance: .; v_gene: TRBV5-1
CDR3nt: TGTGCCAGCAGTTTGTCTGGGCCTGGACAGGGGCCAGATACGCAGTATTTT; CDR3aa: CASSLSGPGQGPDTQYF; j_gene: TRBJ2-3; d_gene: TRBD1; abundance: .; v_gene: TRBV28
CDR3nt: TGTGCCAGCAGTACTAATGAAAAACTGTTTTTT; CDR3aa: CASSTNEKLFF; j_gene: TRBJ1-4; d_gene: .; abundance: .; v_gene: TRBV28
CDR3nt: TGTGCCAGCAGCGCCCACCTAGCGGGGGTCCAAGAGACCCAGTACTTC; CDR3aa: CASSAHLAGVQETQYF; j_gene: TRBJ2-5; d_gene: TRBD2; abundance: .; v_gene: TRBV9
CDR3nt: TGTGCCAGCAGCTTACCCGGGACAGGGGGCCAGGGCTACACCTTC; CDR3aa: CASSLPGTGGQGYTF; j_gene: TRBJ1-2; d_gene: TRBD1; abundance: .; v_gene: TRBV7-9
CDR3nt: TGTGCCAGCAGCTTAGGGCTAGCCGGCACAGATACGCAGTATTTT; CDR3aa: CASSLGLAGTDTQYF; j_gene: TRBJ2-3; d_gene: .; abundance: .; v_gene: TRBV7-2
CDR3nt: TGCGCCAGCAGCCTGGGACTAGCGGGAGGAACCTCTCGAGATACGCAGTATTTT; CDR3aa: CASSLGLAGGTSRDTQYF; j_gene: TRBJ2-3; d_gene: TRBD2; abundance: .; v_gene: TRBV4-1
CDR3nt: TGTGCCAGCAGCTTAGGCGGCCCCGAAAAACTGTTTTTT; CDR3aa: CASSLGGPEKLFF; j_gene: TRBJ1-4; d_gene: .; abundance: .; v_gene: TRBV7-2
CDR3nt: TGTGCCAGTAGGCAGCTGGGCAGGGACCGTTATGGCTACACCTTC; CDR3aa: CASRQLGRDRYGYTF; j_gene: TRBJ1-2; d_gene: .; abundance: .; v_gene: TRBV19
CDR3nt: TGTGCCAGCAGGACAGGGGAAGCCCAGAACACCGGGGAGCTGTTTTTT; CDR3aa: CASRTGEAQNTGELFF; j_gene: TRBJ2-2; d_gene: TRBD1; abundance: .; v_gene: TRBV19